The present TCR beta chain was sequenced within a study of PD-1 blockade in classical Hodgkin lymphoma. On the study more broadly: Nivolumab 3 mg/kg was given intravenously every 2 weeks. Broader study findings: As was reported, newly diagnosed patients showed lower baseline TCR diversity than healthy donors did. Some patients started nivolumab under 1 year after ASCT, and they were excluded.

Worth noting for this clone: Its antigen is unknown.

The V segment lost 4 bases and the J segment 3 bases; nucleotides outside the gene matches: 2. CDR3 length: 14 residues. Germline V lookup: CDR1 SGDLS, CDR2 YYNGEE. All patients relapsed after autologous stem cell transplantation, and brentuximab vedotin exposure varied. The protocol was immunoSEQ multiplex PCR, while the TCRdb copy is restricted to in-frame clones and leaves out a portion. The profile covers roughly 92,000 clones, with roughly 90% appearing a single time and about 2.5% taken by the ten largest. The TCR comes from a human donor with classical Hodgkin lymphoma. The genes are TRBV9 and TRBJ2-3, with 10 nucleotides matching TRBD1. The material was peripheral blood mononuclear cells (PBMCs), obtained at baseline. The CDR3 spells CASSLGQGTDTQYF. As DNA, the CDR3 is TGTGCCAGCAGCTTGGGACAGGGGACAGATACGCAGTATTTT.